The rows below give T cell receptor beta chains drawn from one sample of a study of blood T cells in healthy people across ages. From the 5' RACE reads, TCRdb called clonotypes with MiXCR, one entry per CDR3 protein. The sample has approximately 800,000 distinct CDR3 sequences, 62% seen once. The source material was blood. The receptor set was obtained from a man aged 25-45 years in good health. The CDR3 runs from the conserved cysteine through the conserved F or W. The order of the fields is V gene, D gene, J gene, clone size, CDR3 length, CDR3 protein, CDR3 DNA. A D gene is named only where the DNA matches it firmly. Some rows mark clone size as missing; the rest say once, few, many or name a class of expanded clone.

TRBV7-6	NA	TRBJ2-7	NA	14	CASSVEEGSYEQYF	TGTGCCAGCAGCGTAGAGGAGGGATCCTACGAGCAGTACTTC
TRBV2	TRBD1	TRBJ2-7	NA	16	CASSEKYGTGVLLEYF	TGTGCCAGCAGTGAAAAGTATGGGACAGGCGTCCTCCTGGAGTACTTC
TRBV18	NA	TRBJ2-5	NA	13	CASSPFKEETQYF	TGTGCCAGCTCACCATTCAAAGAGGAGACCCAGTACTTC
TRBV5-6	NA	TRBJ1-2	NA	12	CASSWGGHGYTF	TGTGCCAGCAGCTGGGGGGGACACGGCTACACCTTC
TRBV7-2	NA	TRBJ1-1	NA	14	CASSLAGPTTEAFF	TGTGCCAGCAGCTTAGCGGGACCGACCACTGAAGCTTTCTTT
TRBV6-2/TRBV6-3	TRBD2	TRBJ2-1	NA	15	CASSKMSRLANEQFF	TGTGCCAGCAGCAAGATGTCCCGACTAGCAAATGAGCAGTTCTTC
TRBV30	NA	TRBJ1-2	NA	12	CAWSVSSYGYTF	TGTGCCTGGAGTGTCAGTAGCTATGGCTACACCTTC
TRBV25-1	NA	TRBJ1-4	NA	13	CASPRDPNEKLFF	TGTGCCAGCCCCAGGGACCCCAATGAAAAACTGTTTTTT
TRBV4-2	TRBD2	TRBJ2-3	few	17	CASSQGISGASTDTQYF	TGTGCCAGCAGCCAAGGTATTAGCGGGGCCAGCACAGATACGCAGTATTTT
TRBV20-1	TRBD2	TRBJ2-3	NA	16	CSATSGGAIRSDTQYF	TGCAGTGCTACTAGCGGGGGGGCCATCAGGTCAGATACGCAGTATTTT
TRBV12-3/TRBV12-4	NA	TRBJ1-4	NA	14	CASSLVGHGEKLFF	TGTGCCAGCAGTTTAGTGGGGCACGGTGAAAAACTGTTTTTT
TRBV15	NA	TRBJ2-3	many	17	CATSRDERGISTDTQYF	TGTGCCACCAGCAGAGATGAACGGGGGATAAGCACAGATACGCAGTATTTT
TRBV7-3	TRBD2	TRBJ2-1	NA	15	CASSLAGGPRNEQFF	TGTGCCAGCAGCTTAGCGGGGGGGCCTAGGAATGAGCAGTTCTTC
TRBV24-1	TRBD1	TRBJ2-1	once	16	CATSDARGPSYNEQFF	TGTGCCACCAGTGATGCCAGGGGGCCCTCCTACAATGAGCAGTTCTTC
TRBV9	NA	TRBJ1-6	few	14	CASSVDRDDSPLHF	TGTGCCAGCAGCGTAGACAGGGACGATTCACCCCTCCACTTT
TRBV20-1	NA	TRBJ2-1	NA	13	CSASPLRYNEQFF	TGCAGTGCTAGTCCTCTTCGCTACAATGAGCAGTTCTTC
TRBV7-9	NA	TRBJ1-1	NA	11	CASTPVRKAFF	TGTGCCAGCACCCCGGTAAGGAAGGCTTTCTTT
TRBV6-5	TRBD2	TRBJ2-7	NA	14	CASRLAGAPYEQYF	TGTGCCAGCAGGCTAGCGGGGGCCCCCTACGAGCAGTACTTC
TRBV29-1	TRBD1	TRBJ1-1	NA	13	CSVKPGGETEAFF	TGCAGCGTTAAGCCAGGGGGCGAGACTGAAGCTTTCTTT
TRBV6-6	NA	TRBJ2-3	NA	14	CASSYSTSTDTQYF	TGTGCCAGCAGTTACTCGACTAGCACAGATACGCAGTATTTT
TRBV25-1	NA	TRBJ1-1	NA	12	CASRQETVEAFF	TGTGCCAGCAGACAAGAGACAGTTGAAGCTTTCTTT
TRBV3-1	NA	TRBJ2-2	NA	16	CASRQKRLNGGGELFF	TGTGCCAGCAGGCAAAAGAGACTTAACGGGGGCGGGGAGCTGTTTTTT
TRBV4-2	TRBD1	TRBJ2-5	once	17	CASSQERGQGNQETQYF	TGTGCCAGCAGCCAAGAACGGGGACAGGGTAACCAAGAGACCCAGTACTTC
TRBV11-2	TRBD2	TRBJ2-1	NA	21	CASSLDRWGASGGLSYNEQFF	TGTGCCAGCAGCTTAGATCGGTGGGGGGCTAGCGGGGGCCTCTCCTACAATGAGCAGTTCTTC
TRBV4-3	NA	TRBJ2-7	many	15	CASSPSILGTYEQYF	TGCGCCAGCAGCCCCTCGATCCTGGGCACCTACGAGCAGTACTTC
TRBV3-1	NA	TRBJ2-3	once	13	CASTAVGTDTQYF	TGTGCCAGCACGGCGGTGGGCACAGATACGCAGTATTTT
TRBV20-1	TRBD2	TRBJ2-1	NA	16	CSALRGLAGDYNEQFF	TGCAGTGCTTTAAGGGGACTAGCGGGAGACTACAATGAGCAGTTCTTC
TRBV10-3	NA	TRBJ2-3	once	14	CAISELWGEDTQYF	TGTGCCATCAGTGAGCTGTGGGGGGAAGATACGCAGTATTTT
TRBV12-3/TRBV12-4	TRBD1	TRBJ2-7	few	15	CASSLSDRVEDEQYF	TGTGCCAGCAGTTTGTCCGACAGGGTGGAGGACGAGCAGTACTTC
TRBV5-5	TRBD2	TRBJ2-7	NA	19	CASSPAVVQLAGVSYEQYF	TGTGCCAGCAGCCCCGCTGTTGTTCAACTAGCGGGGGTTTCCTACGAGCAGTACTTC
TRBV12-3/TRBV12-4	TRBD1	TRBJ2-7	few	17	CASSLVPGTGYPYEQYF	TGTGCCAGCAGTTTAGTCCCCGGGACAGGGTATCCCTACGAGCAGTACTTC
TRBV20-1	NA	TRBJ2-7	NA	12	CSASAVTYEQYF	TGCAGTGCTAGCGCGGTGACCTACGAGCAGTACTTC
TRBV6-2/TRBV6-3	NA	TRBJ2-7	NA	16	CASSYAPDSSSYEQYF	TGTGCCAGCAGTTACGCCCCCGACTCGAGCTCCTACGAGCAGTACTTC
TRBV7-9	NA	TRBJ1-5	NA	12	CASSLHNQPQHF	TGTGCCAGCAGCCTCCACAATCAGCCCCAGCATTTT
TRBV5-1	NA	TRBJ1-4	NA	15	CASSLERPGVEKLFF	TGCGCCAGCAGCTTGGAACGCCCCGGGGTTGAAAAACTGTTTTTT
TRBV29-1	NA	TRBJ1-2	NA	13	CSVEGWADYGYTF	TGCAGCGTTGAAGGGTGGGCAGACTATGGCTACACCTTC
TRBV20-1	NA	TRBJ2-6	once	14	CSASRGSGANVLTF	TGCAGTGCGAGTAGGGGATCTGGGGCCAACGTCCTGACTTTC
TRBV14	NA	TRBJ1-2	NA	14	CASSQGWSNYGYTF	TGTGCCAGCAGCCAAGGATGGTCTAACTATGGCTACACCTTC
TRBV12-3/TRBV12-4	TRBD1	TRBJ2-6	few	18	CASSPQQGSASGANVLTF	TGTGCCAGCAGTCCCCAACAGGGGTCGGCCTCTGGGGCCAACGTCCTGACTTTC
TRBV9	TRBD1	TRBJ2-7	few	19	CASSVALFGGGTVNDEQYF	TGTGCCAGCAGCGTAGCCCTATTTGGGGGTGGGACAGTAAACGACGAGCAGTACTTC
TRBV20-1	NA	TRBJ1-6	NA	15	CSASPPGPDLGTLHF	TGCAGTGCTAGTCCCCCAGGACCTGACCTAGGGACCCTCCACTTT
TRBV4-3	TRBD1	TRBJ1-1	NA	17	CASSQQTGALKETEAFF	TGCGCCAGCAGCCAACAGACAGGGGCCCTTAAGGAGACTGAAGCTTTCTTT
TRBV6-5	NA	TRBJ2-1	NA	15	CASSRGRSTYNEQFF	TGTGCCAGCAGCCGGGGCCGTTCTACCTACAATGAGCAGTTCTTC
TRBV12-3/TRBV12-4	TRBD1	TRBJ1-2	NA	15	CASSSDRVLNYGYTF	TGTGCCAGCAGTTCAGACAGGGTCCTTAACTATGGCTACACCTTC
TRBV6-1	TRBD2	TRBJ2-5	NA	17	CASSDEWTSGYQETQYF	TGTGCCAGCAGTGACGAATGGACTAGCGGGTACCAAGAGACCCAGTACTTC
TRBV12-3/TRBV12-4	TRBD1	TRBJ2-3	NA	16	CASSDGPQGAVDTQYF	TGTGCCAGCAGCGATGGGCCCCAGGGGGCGGTGGATACGCAGTATTTT
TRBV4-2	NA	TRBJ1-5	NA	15	CASSQAGGKDQPQHF	TGTGCCAGCAGCCAAGCGGGGGGTAAAGATCAGCCCCAGCATTTT
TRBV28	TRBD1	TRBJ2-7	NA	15	CASSSSGTGGYEQYF	TGTGCCAGCAGTTCCTCCGGGACAGGGGGCTACGAGCAGTACTTC
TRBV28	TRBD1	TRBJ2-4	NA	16	CASSRGGTGISNIQYF	TGTGCCAGCAGTCGAGGCGGGACAGGGATTAGCAACATTCAGTACTTC